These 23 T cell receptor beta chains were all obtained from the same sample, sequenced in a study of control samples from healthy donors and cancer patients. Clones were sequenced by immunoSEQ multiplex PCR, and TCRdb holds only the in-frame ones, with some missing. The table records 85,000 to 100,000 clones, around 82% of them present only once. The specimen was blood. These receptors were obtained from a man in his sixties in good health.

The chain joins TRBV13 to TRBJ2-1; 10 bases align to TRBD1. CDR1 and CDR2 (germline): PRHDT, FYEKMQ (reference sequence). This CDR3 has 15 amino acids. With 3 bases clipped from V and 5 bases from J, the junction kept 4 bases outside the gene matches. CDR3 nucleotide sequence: TGTGCCAGCAGCTTTTCCGGGACAGGGGACAATGAGCAGTTCTTC. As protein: CASSFSGTGDNEQFF. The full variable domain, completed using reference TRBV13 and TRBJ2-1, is AAGVIQSPRHLIKEKRETATLKCYPIPRHDTVYWYQQGPGQDPQFLISFYEKMQSDKGSIPDRFSAQQFSDYHSELNMSSLELGDSALYFCASSFSGTGDNEQFFGPGTRLTVL.

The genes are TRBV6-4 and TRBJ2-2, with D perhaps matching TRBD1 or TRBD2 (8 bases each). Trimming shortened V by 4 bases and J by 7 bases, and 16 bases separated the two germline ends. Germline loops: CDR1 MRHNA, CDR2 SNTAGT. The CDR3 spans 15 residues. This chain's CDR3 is CASSVGQGLGGELFF. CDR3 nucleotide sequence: TGTGCCAGCAGTGTCGGACAGGGACTAGGCGGGGAGCTGTTTTTT.

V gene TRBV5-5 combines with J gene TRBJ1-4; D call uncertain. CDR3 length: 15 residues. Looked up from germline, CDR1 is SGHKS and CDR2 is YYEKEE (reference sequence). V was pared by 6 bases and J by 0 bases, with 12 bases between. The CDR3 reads CASIPSSSTNEKLFF. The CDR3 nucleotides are TGTGCCAGCATCCCTTCCAGTTCAACTAATGAAAAACTGTTTTTT.

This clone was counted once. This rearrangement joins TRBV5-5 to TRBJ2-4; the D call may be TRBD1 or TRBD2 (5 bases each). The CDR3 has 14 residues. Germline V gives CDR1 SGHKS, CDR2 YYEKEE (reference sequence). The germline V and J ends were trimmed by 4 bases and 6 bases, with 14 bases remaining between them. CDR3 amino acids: CASSLVRGGNIQYF. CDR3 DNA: TGTGCCAGCAGCCTAGTACGGGGCGGAAACATTCAGTACTTC.

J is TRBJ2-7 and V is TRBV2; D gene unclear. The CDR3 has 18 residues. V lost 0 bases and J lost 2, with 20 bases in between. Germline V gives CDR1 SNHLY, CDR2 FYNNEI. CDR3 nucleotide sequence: TGTGCCAGCAGTGAAGCGCTTTTGGGTAGTGTTCGACCCTACGAGCAGTACTTC. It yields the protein CASSEALLGSVRPYEQYF.

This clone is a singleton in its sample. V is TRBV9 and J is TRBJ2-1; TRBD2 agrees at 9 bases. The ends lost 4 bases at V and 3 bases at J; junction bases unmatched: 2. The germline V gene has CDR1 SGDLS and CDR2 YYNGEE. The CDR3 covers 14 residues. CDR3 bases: TGTGCCAGCAGCATTAGCGGGGGCTACAATGAGCAGTTCTTC. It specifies CASSISGGYNEQFF. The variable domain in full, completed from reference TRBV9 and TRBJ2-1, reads DSGVTQTPKHLITATGQRVTLRCSPRSGDLSVYWYQQSLDQGLQFLIQYYNGEERAKGNILERFSAQQFPDLHSELNLSSLELGDSALYFCASSISGGYNEQFFGPGTRLTVL.

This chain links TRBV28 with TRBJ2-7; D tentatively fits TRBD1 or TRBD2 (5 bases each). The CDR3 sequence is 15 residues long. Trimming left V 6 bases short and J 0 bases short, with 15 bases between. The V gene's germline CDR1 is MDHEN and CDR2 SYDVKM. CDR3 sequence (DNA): TGTGCCAGCAGCCCCCTTCGGGGCCACTCCTACGAGCAGTACTTC. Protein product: CASSPLRGHSYEQYF.

The CDR3 region is CASSEKGVNGYTF. The CDR3 region has the DNA TGTGCCAGCAGTGAGAAGGGGGTGAATGGCTACACCTTC. This sequence joins TRBV6-1 and TRBJ1-2, with a tentative D call TRBD1 (6 bases). From germline, CDR1 is MNHNS and CDR2 SASEGT. Trimming cost V 3 bases and J 6 bases, with 11 bases left between them. The CDR3 loop spans 13 amino acids.

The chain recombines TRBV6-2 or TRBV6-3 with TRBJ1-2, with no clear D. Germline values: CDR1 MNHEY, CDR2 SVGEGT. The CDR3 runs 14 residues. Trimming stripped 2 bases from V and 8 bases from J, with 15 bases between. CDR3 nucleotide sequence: TGTGCCAGCAGTTACGCGTCAAGGAACGGCGGCTACACCTTC. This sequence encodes CASSYASRNGGYTF.

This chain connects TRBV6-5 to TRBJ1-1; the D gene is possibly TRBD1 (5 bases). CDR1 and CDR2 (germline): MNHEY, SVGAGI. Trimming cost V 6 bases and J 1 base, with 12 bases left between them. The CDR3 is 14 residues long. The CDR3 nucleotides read TGTGCCAGCAGCTTCAGGGTTGGGAACACTGAAGCTTTCTTT. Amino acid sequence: CASSFRVGNTEAFF.

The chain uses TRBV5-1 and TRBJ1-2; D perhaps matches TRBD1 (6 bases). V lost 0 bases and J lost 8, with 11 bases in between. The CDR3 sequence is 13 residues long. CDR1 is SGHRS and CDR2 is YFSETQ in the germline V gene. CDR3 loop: CASSLAYGGGYTF. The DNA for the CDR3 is TGCGCCAGCAGCTTGGCGTACGGGGGCGGCTACACCTTC.

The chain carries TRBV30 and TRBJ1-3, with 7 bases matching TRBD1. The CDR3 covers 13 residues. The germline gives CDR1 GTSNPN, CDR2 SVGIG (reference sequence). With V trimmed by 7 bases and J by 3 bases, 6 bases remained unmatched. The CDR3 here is CASDRTIGNTIYF. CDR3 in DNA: TGTGCCTCGGACAGGACTATTGGAAACACCATATATTTT.

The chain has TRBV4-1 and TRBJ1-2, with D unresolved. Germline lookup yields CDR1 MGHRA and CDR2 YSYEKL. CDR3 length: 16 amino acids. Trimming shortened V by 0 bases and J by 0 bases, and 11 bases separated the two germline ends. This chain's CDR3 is CASSQEGSNSNYGYTF. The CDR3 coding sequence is TGCGCCAGCAGCCAAGAGGGCAGCAACTCTAACTATGGCTACACCTTC.

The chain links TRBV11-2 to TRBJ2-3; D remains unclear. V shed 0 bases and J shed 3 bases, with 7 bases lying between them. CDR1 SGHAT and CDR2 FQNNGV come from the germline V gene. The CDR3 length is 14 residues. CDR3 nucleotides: TGTGCCAGCAGCTTAGATTCCGGGACAGATACGCAGTATTTT. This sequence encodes CASSLDSGTDTQYF.

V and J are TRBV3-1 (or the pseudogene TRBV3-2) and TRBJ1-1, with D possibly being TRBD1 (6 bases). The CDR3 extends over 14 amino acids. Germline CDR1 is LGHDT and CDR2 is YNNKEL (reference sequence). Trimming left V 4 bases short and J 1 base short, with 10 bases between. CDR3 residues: CASSRVQGNTEAFF. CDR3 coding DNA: TGTGCCAGCAGCCGTGTACAGGGGAACACTGAAGCTTTCTTT.

DNA for the CDR3: TGCGCCAGCAGTCGACAGGGGGCAGGGCAAGAGACCCAGTACTTC. Encoded protein: CASSRQGAGQETQYF. The rearrangement joins TRBV5-1 to TRBJ2-5; TRBD1 matches at 10 bases. From germline, CDR1 is SGHRS and CDR2 YFSETQ. CDR3 length: 15 residues. The J segment lost 2 bases and the V segment lost 5 bases, leaving 6 bases of the junction unmatched.

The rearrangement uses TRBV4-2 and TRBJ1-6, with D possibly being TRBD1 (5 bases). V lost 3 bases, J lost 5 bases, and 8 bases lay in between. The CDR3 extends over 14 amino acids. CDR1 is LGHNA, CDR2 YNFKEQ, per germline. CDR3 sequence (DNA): TGTGCCAGCAGCCAGGGGCCTGATAATTCACCCCTCCACTTT. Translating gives CASSQGPDNSPLHF.

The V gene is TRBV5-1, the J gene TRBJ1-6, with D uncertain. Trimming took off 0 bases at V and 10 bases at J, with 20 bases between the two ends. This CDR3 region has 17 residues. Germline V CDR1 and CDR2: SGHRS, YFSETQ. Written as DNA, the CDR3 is TGCGCCAGCAGCTTGGGGAACTCCGGGCCTGGCCCCTCACCCCTCCACTTT. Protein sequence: CASSLGNSGPGPSPLHF. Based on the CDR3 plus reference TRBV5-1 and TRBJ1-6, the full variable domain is KAGVTQTPRYLIKTRGQQVTLSCSPISGHRSVSWYQQTPGQGLQFLFEYFSETQRNKGNFPGRFSGRQFSNSRSEMNVSTLELGDSALYLCASSLGNSGPGPSPLHFGNGTRLTVT.

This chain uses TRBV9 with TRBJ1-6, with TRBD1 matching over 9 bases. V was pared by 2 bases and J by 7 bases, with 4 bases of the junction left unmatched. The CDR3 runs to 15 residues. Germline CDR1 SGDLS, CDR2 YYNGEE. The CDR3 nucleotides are TGTGCCAGCAGCGTCCGGGACAGGGAAAATTCACCCCTCCACTTT. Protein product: CASSVRDRENSPLHF.

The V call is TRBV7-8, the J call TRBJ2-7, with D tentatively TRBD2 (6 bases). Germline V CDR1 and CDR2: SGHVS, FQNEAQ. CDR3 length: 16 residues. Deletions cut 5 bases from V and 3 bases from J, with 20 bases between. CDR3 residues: CASSGQTSVAVYEQYF. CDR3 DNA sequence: TGTGCCAGCAGCGGGCAGACTAGTGTCGCTGTCTACGAGCAGTACTTC.

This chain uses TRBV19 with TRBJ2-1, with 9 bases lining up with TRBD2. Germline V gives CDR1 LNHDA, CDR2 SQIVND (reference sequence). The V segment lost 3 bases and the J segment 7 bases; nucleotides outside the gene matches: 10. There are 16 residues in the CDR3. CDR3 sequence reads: CASSMEARGGFNEQFF. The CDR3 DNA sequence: TGTGCCAGTAGTATGGAGGCGCGGGGGGGTTTTAATGAGCAGTTCTTC. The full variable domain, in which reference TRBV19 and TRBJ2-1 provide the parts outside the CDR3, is DGGITQSPKYLFRKEGQNVTLSCEQNLNHDAMYWYRQDPGQGLRLIYYSQIVNDFQKGDIAEGYSVSREKKESFPLTVTSAQKNPTAFYLCASSMEARGGFNEQFFGPGTRLTVL.

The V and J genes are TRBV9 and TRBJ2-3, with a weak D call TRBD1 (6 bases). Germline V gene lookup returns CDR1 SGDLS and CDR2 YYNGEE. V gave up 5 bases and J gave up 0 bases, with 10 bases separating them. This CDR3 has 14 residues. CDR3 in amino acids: CASRRGISTDTQYF. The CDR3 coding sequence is TGTGCCAGCAGAAGGGGGATTAGCACAGATACGCAGTATTTT.

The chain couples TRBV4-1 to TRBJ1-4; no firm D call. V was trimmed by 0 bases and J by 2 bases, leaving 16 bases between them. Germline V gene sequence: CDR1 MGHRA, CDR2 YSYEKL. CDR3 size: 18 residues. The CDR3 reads CASSQDREGSGTNEKLFF. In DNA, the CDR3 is TGCGCCAGCAGCCAAGATCGGGAGGGCTCCGGGACTAATGAAAAACTGTTTTTT.